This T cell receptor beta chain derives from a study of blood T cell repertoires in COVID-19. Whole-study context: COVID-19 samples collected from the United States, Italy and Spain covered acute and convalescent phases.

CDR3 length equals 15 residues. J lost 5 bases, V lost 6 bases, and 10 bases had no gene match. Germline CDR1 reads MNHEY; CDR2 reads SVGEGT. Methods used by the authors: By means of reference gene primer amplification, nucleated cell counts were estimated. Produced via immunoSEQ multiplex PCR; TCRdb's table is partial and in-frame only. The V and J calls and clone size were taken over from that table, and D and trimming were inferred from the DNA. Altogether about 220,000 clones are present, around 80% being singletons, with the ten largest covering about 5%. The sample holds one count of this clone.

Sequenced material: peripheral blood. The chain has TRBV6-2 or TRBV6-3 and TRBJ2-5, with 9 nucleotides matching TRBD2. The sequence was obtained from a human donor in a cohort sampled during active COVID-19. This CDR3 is CASSPRLAVVETQYF. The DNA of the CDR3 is TGTGCCAGCAGCCCACGACTAGCGGTGGTGGAGACCCAGTACTTC.